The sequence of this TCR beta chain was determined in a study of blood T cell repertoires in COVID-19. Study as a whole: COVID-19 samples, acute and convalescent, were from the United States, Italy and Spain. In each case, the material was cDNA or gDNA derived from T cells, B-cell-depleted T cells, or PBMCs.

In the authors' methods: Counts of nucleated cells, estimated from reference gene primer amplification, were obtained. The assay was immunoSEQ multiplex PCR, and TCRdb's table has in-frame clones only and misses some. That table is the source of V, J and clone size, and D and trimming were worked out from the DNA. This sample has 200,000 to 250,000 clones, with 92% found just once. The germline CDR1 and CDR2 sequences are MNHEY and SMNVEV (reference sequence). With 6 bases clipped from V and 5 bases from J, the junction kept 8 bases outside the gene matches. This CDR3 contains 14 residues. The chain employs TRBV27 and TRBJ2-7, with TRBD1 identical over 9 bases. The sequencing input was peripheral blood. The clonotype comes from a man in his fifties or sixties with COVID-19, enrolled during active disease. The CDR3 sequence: CASSQTGGRDEQYF. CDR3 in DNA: TGTGCCAGCAGCCAAACAGGGGGCAGGGACGAGCAGTACTTC.